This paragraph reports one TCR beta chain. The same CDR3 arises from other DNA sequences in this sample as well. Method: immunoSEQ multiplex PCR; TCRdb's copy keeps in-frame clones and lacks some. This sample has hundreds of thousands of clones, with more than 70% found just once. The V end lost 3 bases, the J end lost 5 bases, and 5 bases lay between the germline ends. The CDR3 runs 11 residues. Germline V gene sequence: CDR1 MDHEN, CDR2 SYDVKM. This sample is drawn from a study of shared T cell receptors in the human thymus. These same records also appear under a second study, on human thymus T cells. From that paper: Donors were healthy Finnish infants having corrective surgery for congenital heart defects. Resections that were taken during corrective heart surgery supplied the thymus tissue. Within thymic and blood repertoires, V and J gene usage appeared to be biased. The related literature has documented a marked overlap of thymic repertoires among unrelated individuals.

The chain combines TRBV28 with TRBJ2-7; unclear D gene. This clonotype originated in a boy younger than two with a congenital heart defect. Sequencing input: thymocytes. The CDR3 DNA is TGTGCCAGCAGTTTTCGCGACGAGCAGTACTTC. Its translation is CASSFRDEQYF.